The 31 T cell receptor beta chains in this list originate from one sample, sequenced in a study of blood T cell repertoires in COVID-19. The protocol was immunoSEQ multiplex PCR, while the TCRdb copy is restricted to in-frame clones and leaves out a portion. The sample includes some 140,000 clones, 70% to 90% of them seen just once. The sample comprised peripheral blood. The receptor set was obtained from a man aged 55 to 70 with COVID-19, enrolled during active disease.

The chain is built from TRBV7-2 and TRBJ2-5, with 7 bases matching TRBD1. The CDR3 is made up of 16 amino acids. The germline V gene encodes CDR1 SGHTA and CDR2 FQGNSA. V shed 6 bases, J shed 4 bases, and the junction held 14 bases outside the gene matches. CDR3: CASRPQTGTVLETQYF. The CDR3 DNA is TGTGCCAGCAGACCGCAAACCGGGACAGTATTAGAGACCCAGTACTTC.

This clone was found once. V and J are TRBV5-4 and TRBJ1-6; no clear D gene. The V gene lost 0 bases and the J gene lost 12 bases, with 10 bases spanning the gap. Per germline, CDR1 SGHNT and CDR2 YYREEE (reference sequence). The CDR3 is 13 residues long. The CDR3 here is CASSLGERKPLHF. For the CDR3, the DNA is TGTGCCAGCAGCTTGGGAGAGAGAAAACCCCTCCACTTT.

V is TRBV27 and J is TRBJ2-1; D is possibly TRBD2 (6 bases). The CDR3 contains 15 residues. Looked up from germline, CDR1 is MNHEY and CDR2 is SMNVEV (reference sequence). V was shortened by 5 bases and J by 2 bases, with 13 bases between the two germline ends. CDR3 in amino acids: CASSLRDSPYNEQFF. CDR3 DNA: TGTGCCAGCAGTCTCCGGGACTCTCCCTACAATGAGCAGTTCTTC.

The J gene is TRBJ2-7, the V gene TRBV11-3; maybe TRBD2 (6 bases). The germline gives CDR1 SGHNT, CDR2 YENEEA. Trimming took 6 bases from V and 0 from J, leaving 15 bases between them. The CDR3 has 15 residues. Here the CDR3 reads CASSPGGKSSYEQYF. In DNA, the CDR3 is TGTGCCAGCAGTCCCGGAGGGAAGAGCTCCTACGAGCAGTACTTC. Using reference TRBV11-3 and TRBJ2-7 for the parts outside the CDR3, the full variable domain is EAGVVQSPRYKIIEKKQPVAFWCNPISGHNTLYWYLQNLGQGPELLIRYENEEAVDDSQLPKDRFSAERLKGVDSTLKIQPAELGDSAVYLCASSPGGKSSYEQYFGPGTRLTVT.

Only a few counts were recorded for this clone. The rearrangement joins TRBV5-1 to TRBJ2-3, with 9 bases fitting TRBD1. The germline V gene has CDR1 SGHRS and CDR2 YFSETQ. The CDR3 extends over 15 amino acids. With 3 bases clipped from V and 3 bases from J, the junction kept 5 bases outside the gene matches. The CDR3, as DNA: TGCGCCAGCAGCTCCGGGACAGGGAAAACAGATACGCAGTATTTT. Its protein is CASSSGTGKTDTQYF. Based on the CDR3 plus reference TRBV5-1 and TRBJ2-3, the full variable domain is KAGVTQTPRYLIKTRGQQVTLSCSPISGHRSVSWYQQTPGQGLQFLFEYFSETQRNKGNFPGRFSGRQFSNSRSEMNVSTLELGDSALYLCASSSGTGKTDTQYFGPGTRLTVL.

This chain links TRBV7-9 with TRBJ1-2, with 7 bases fitting TRBD1. CDR1 SEHNR and CDR2 FQNEAQ come from the germline V gene (reference sequence). This CDR3 contains 15 residues. V dropped 0 bases and J dropped 2; count of bases not matched to a gene: 3. In DNA, the CDR3 is TGTGCCAGCAGCTTAGCGCAGGGACAGAACTATGGCTACACCTTC. It translates to CASSLAQGQNYGYTF. Full variable domain (missing parts from reference TRBV7-9 and TRBJ1-2): DTGVSQNPRHKITKRGQNVTFRCDPISEHNRLYWYRQTLGQGPEFLTYFQNEAQLEKSRLLSDRFSAERPKGSFSTLEIQRTEQGDSAMYLCASSLAQGQNYGYTFGSGTRLTVV.

The V gene is TRBV12-5, the J gene TRBJ1-2; D possibly corresponds to TRBD1 (6 bases). The CDR3 extends over 14 amino acids. CDR1 is LGHNT, CDR2 FRNRAP, per germline. V shed 2 bases and J shed 8 bases, with 15 bases lying between them. CDR3 amino acids: CASGLPQGQEGYTF. The CDR3 DNA reads as TGTGCTAGTGGTTTGCCTCAGGGGCAGGAGGGCTACACCTTC.

The chain combines TRBV27 with TRBJ1-1; weak D call: TRBD1 (6 bases). V was shortened by 5 bases and J by 4 bases, with 14 bases between the two germline ends. CDR1 MNHEY and CDR2 SMNVEV come from the germline V gene (reference sequence). CDR3 length: 14 residues. The CDR3 sequence: CASSPAGARTEAFF. Written as DNA, the CDR3 is TGTGCCAGCAGTCCGGCAGGGGCGCGCACTGAAGCTTTCTTT.

This clone was detected a few times. As DNA, the CDR3 is TGTGCCTGGAGTGACTTGGGGGGGGTCTATGGCTACACCTTC. As protein: CAWSDLGGVYGYTF. This sequence joins TRBV30 and TRBJ1-2; D is perhaps TRBD1 (5 bases). CDR3 length: 14 amino acids. The germline V and J ends were trimmed by 1 base and 4 bases, with 13 bases remaining between them. Germline CDR1 is GTSNPN and CDR2 is SVGIG (reference sequence).

This rearrangement joins TRBV6-5 to TRBJ1-1, with 7 bases matching TRBD1. The CDR3 has 14 residues. The V gene's germline CDR1 is MNHEY and CDR2 SVGAGI. The trim removed 6 bases at V and 5 bases at J, leaving 9 bases unmatched. The CDR3 is CASSRGTVRTEAFF. The CDR3 coding sequence is TGTGCCAGCAGCAGGGGGACAGTAAGAACTGAAGCTTTCTTT.

This clone was recorded once. This chain links TRBV3-1 (or the pseudogene TRBV3-2) with TRBJ2-7; TRBD1 aligns across 10 bases. The germline gives CDR1 LGHDT, CDR2 YNNKEL (reference sequence). This CDR3 spans 14 amino acids. Losses at the gene ends were 4 bases for V and 4 bases for J; bases not matched to a gene: 4. Written as DNA, the CDR3 is TGTGCCAGCAGCCTCGGGACAGGGGTATACGAGCAGTACTTC. Protein product: CASSLGTGVYEQYF.

The chain joins TRBV5-5 to TRBJ1-3, with a possible D match to TRBD1 (6 bases). V was pared by 4 bases and J by 4 bases, with 30 bases between. Germline assignment: CDR1 SGHKS and CDR2 YYEKEE (reference sequence). The CDR3 has 20 residues. CDR3 sequence reads: CASSPIPQGIMPASGNTIYF. The CDR3, as DNA: TGTGCCAGCAGCCCAATCCCACAGGGAATTATGCCTGCTTCGGGAAACACCATATATTTT.

The rearrangement links TRBV24-1 to TRBJ1-1; the match to TRBD1 covers 7 bases. CDR1 KGHDR and CDR2 SFDVKD come from the germline V gene. V dropped 2 bases and J dropped 1; count of bases not matched to a gene: 3. The CDR3 length is 15 residues. The CDR3 bases are TGTGCCACCAGTGATTCCCGGACAGGGAACACTGAAGCTTTCTTT. As protein: CATSDSRTGNTEAFF.

This clone has only a few counts. The chain joins TRBV4-3 to TRBJ2-7, with 9 bases fitting TRBD2. Unmatched junction bases numbered 7, after V lost 1 base and J lost 6 bases. The CDR3 is 15 residues long. Germline CDR1 is LGHNA and CDR2 is YSLEER. CDR3 nucleotide sequence: TGCGCCAGCAGCCAAGCGGGACTAGCCAGGGCCGAGCAGTACTTC. Translation: CASSQAGLARAEQYF.

This chain joins TRBV5-6 and TRBJ1-2; TRBD1 might be the D (6 bases). The CDR3 consists of 13 residues. Trimming stripped 4 bases from V and 2 bases from J, with 9 bases between. Germline-derived CDR1 and CDR2 are SGHDT and YYEEEE. The CDR3: CASSAGTNYGYTF. The CDR3 bases are TGTGCCAGCAGCGCCGGGACAAACTATGGCTACACCTTC.

V is TRBV25-1 and J is TRBJ2-7; 9 bases match TRBD1. Germline V gene sequence: CDR1 MGHDK, CDR2 SYGVNS. Losses at the gene ends were 7 bases for V and 2 bases for J; bases not matched to a gene: 9. This CDR3 comprises 15 residues. CDR3 in amino acids: CASKKPGTGTYEQYF. Written as DNA, the CDR3 is TGTGCCAGCAAAAAACCCGGGACAGGGACCTACGAGCAGTACTTC.

This chain connects TRBV28 to TRBJ1-5, with D possibly TRBD1 on 6 matching bases. This CDR3 has 17 amino acids. Trimming cost V 2 bases and J 2 bases, with 16 bases left between them. Looked up from germline, CDR1 is MDHEN and CDR2 is SYDVKM. CDR3 nucleotide sequence: TGTGCCAGCAGTTTAGTGGGGGCGGGAGGGCGCAATCAGCCCCAGCATTTT. Its protein is CASSLVGAGGRNQPQHF.

The chain combines TRBV5-6 with TRBJ1-4; no clear D gene. The V and J ends lost 2 bases and 4 bases respectively, with 9 bases between them. This CDR3 has 14 amino acids. Germline V gene sequence: CDR1 SGHDT, CDR2 YYEEEE. The CDR3 DNA reads as TGTGCCAGCAGCTTTTACAAGATTAATGAAAAACTGTTTTTT. Translated, it gives CASSFYKINEKLFF.

The chain carries TRBV19 and TRBJ1-2; 8 bases are a match to TRBD1. V shed 5 bases and J 7 bases; nucleotides not matched to a gene: 6. This CDR3 has 13 residues. In germline, CDR1 is LNHDA, CDR2 SQIVND (reference sequence). CDR3 nucleotides: TGTGCCAGTAGTGCCCAGGGGGCGTTTGGCTACACCTTC. It translates to CASSAQGAFGYTF.

This clone was observed a handful of times. V usage is TRBV29-1 and J usage is TRBJ2-7; TRBD2 might be the D (6 bases). Germline V lookup: CDR1 SQVTM, CDR2 ANQGSEA. The CDR3 sequence is 13 residues long. The germline V and J ends were trimmed by 0 bases and 2 bases, with 8 bases remaining between them. The CDR3 bases are TGCAGCGTTGAAGAGGGAGGCCCCTACGAGCAGTACTTC. Its protein is CSVEEGGPYEQYF.

V usage is TRBV6-5 and J usage is TRBJ1-5; the D gene is possibly TRBD1 (6 bases). With 4 bases removed from V and 2 bases from J, the gap between germline ends came to 12 bases. Germline CDR1 reads MNHEY; CDR2 reads SVGAGI. The CDR3 loop spans 15 amino acids. The CDR3 sequence: CASSSQGSGNQPQHF. CDR3 in DNA: TGTGCCAGCAGTTCCCAGGGGAGTGGCAATCAGCCCCAGCATTTT.

This chain uses TRBV29-1 with TRBJ1-1; D is unresolved. V shed 7 bases and J shed 4 bases, with 16 bases lying between them. CDR1 SQVTM and CDR2 ANQGSEA come from the germline V gene. CDR3 size: 13 residues. DNA for the CDR3: TGCAGCGCCCGACGGCAGGAGGGCACTGAAGCTTTCTTT. Encoded protein: CSARRQEGTEAFF.

V usage is TRBV30 and J usage is TRBJ1-1; a possible D gene is TRBD1 (5 bases). Trimming cost V 8 bases and J 4 bases, with 8 bases left between them. The germline CDR1 and CDR2 sequences are GTSNPN and SVGIG (reference sequence). The CDR3 loop spans 10 amino acids. CDR3 bases: TGTGCCGGGACTATCACTGAAGCTTTCTTT. This translates into CAGTITEAFF.

The chain recombines TRBV3-1 (or the pseudogene TRBV3-2) with TRBJ1-4, with D maybe TRBD1 (6 bases). V gave up 2 bases and J gave up 4 bases, with 11 bases separating them. The CDR3 is 15 amino acids. CDR1 LGHDT and CDR2 YNNKEL come from the germline V gene (reference sequence). CDR3: CASSQIGQLNEKLFF. The CDR3 coding sequence is TGTGCCAGCAGCCAAATAGGACAGCTTAATGAAAAACTGTTTTTT.

The rearrangement uses TRBV9 and TRBJ1-1, with 8 bases identical to TRBD1. Unmatched junction bases numbered 5, after V lost 0 bases and J lost 4 bases. Germline loops: CDR1 SGDLS, CDR2 YYNGEE. The CDR3 contains 15 residues. The CDR3, as DNA: TGTGCCAGCAGCGTAGCAGGACAGGGAGGCACTGAAGCTTTCTTT. Translating gives CASSVAGQGGTEAFF.

The genes are TRBV4-1 and TRBJ2-7, with 8 positions matching TRBD1. The germline gives CDR1 MGHRA, CDR2 YSYEKL. After removal of 5 bases from V and 1 base from J, the junction contained 13 bases not matched to a gene. The CDR3 has 17 residues. CDR3 region: CASSKHSGTGLSYEQYF. The DNA of the CDR3 is TGCGCCAGCAGCAAACACTCCGGGACAGGATTATCCTACGAGCAGTACTTC.

V and J are TRBV6-5 and TRBJ1-6, with 8 bases fitting TRBD1. Trimming at V came to 6 bases and at J to 7 bases, leaving 5 bases not matched to a gene. The CDR3 contains 14 residues. The V gene's germline CDR1 is MNHEY and CDR2 SVGAGI. The CDR3 DNA reads TGTGCCAGCAGGACGGACAGGGTAAATTCACCCCTCCACTTT. Protein: CASRTDRVNSPLHF.

The chain joins TRBV13 to TRBJ1-2; D is perhaps TRBD1 (5 bases). This CDR3 has 14 amino acids. CDR1 and CDR2 from the germline V gene are PRHDT and FYEKMQ (reference sequence). V was clipped by 1 base and J by 2 bases, with 8 bases between them. For the CDR3, the DNA is TGTGCCAGCAGCTTAGTGGGGCTAAACTATGGCTACACCTTC. Protein sequence: CASSLVGLNYGYTF. Full variable domain (missing parts from reference TRBV13 and TRBJ1-2): AAGVIQSPRHLIKEKRETATLKCYPIPRHDTVYWYQQGPGQDPQFLISFYEKMQSDKGSIPDRFSAQQFSDYHSELNMSSLELGDSALYFCASSLVGLNYGYTFGSGTRLTVV.

Comment on this clone: The identical CDR3 is also encoded by other nucleotide sequences in the sample. V usage is TRBV28 and J usage is TRBJ1-5, with D possibly TRBD1 on 6 matching bases. Germline values: CDR1 MDHEN, CDR2 SYDVKM. With 6 bases removed from V and 6 bases from J, the gap between germline ends came to 12 bases. This CDR3 comprises 13 residues. CDR3 sequence: CASSTGLTQPQHF. Written as DNA, the CDR3 is TGTGCCAGCAGCACAGGGCTTACTCAGCCCCAGCATTTT.

This chain uses TRBV10-2 with TRBJ1-1, with D uncertain. This CDR3 comprises 13 residues. Trimming took 6 bases from V and 0 from J, leaving 8 bases between them. Germline assignment: CDR1 WSHSY and CDR2 SAAADI. The DNA of the CDR3 is TGCGCCAGCAGGGAACAGATGAACACTGAAGCTTTCTTT. Protein product: CASREQMNTEAFF.

The rearrangement joins TRBV6-6 to TRBJ2-5; perhaps TRBD1 as D (6 bases). Germline lookup yields CDR1 MNHNY and CDR2 SVGAGI (reference sequence). V dropped 4 bases and J dropped 7 bases, with 22 bases sitting between them. This CDR3 is built from 16 residues. CDR3 DNA: TGTGCCAGCAGTTTTAACTTAGGCAGGGGAATTGGGACCCAGTACTTC. This sequence encodes CASSFNLGRGIGTQYF.